This TCR beta chain came from a study of blood T cell repertoires in COVID-19. Sequencing was performed with immunoSEQ multiplex PCR; in TCRdb, only in-frame clones are kept and a portion is missing. Of 80,000 to 130,000 clones detected, around 90% appear once; the ten largest clones hold around 6.9%. Sequences were obtained from peripheral blood. The receptor's source is a woman in her sixties with acute or convalescent COVID-19.

Here the CDR3 DNA reads TGTGCCAGCTCTCCTGGGCTAAGGGGAGATACGCAGTATTTT. Its translation is CASSPGLRGDTQYF. J is TRBJ2-3 and V is TRBV18, with TRBD1 as a possible D gene (5 bases). V was pared by 6 bases and J by 5 bases, with 15 bases between. This CDR3 contains 14 residues. Germline values: CDR1 KGHSH, CDR2 LQKENI.